These 24 T cell receptor beta chains originate from one sample sequenced in a study of blood T cell repertoires in COVID-19. Profiled with immunoSEQ multiplex PCR; TCRdb holds only in-frame clones, not every one. The data contain around 140,000 clones, roughly 80% of them singletons. Source material: peripheral blood. The receptors stem from a woman of 80 years or more with acute or convalescent COVID-19.

This clone was seen only once. V is TRBV19 and J is TRBJ1-2, with D unresolved. Germline V lookup: CDR1 LNHDA, CDR2 SQIVND (reference sequence). Trimming stripped 6 bases from V and 5 bases from J, with 19 bases between. The CDR3 runs 15 residues. The CDR3: CASSESQSSGYGYTF. CDR3 DNA: TGTGCCAGTAGCGAGTCGCAGTCGTCGGGTTATGGCTACACCTTC. Complete variable domain (other parts from reference TRBV19 and TRBJ1-2): DGGITQSPKYLFRKEGQNVTLSCEQNLNHDAMYWYRQDPGQGLRLIYYSQIVNDFQKGDIAEGYSVSREKKESFPLTVTSAQKNPTAFYLCASSESQSSGYGYTFGSGTRLTVV.

In the case of this clone: At one of its ends the junction is not consistent with the germline gene, which may arise from a read error. This sequence joins TRBV19 and TRBJ2-7; possible D gene TRBD1, 7 bases. Looked up from germline, CDR1 is LNHDA and CDR2 is SQIVND (reference sequence). There are 13 residues in the CDR3. CDR3 loop: CASSIGEEDRRVF. DNA of the CDR3: TGTGCCAGTAGTATAGGGGAAGAGGACAGGAGGGTCTTC.

The rearrangement uses TRBV27 and TRBJ2-7; 8 nucleotides agree with TRBD1. The ends lost 3 bases at V and 3 bases at J; junction bases unmatched: 1. This CDR3 is 13 amino acids long. Germline CDR1 MNHEY, CDR2 SMNVEV (reference sequence). This CDR3 reads CASSLGTGYEQYF. DNA for the CDR3: TGTGCCAGCAGTTTGGGGACAGGCTACGAGCAGTACTTC.

This clone came up a few times. The rearrangement uses TRBV15 and TRBJ1-2; D may be TRBD1 (5 bases). The germline V gene has CDR1 LNHNV and CDR2 YYDKDF (reference sequence). The CDR3 runs 16 residues. V lost 1 base and J 0 bases, leaving 12 bases between the germline ends. CDR3 region: CATSRGGAQANYGYTF. The CDR3 DNA sequence: TGTGCCACCAGCAGAGGCGGGGCCCAAGCTAACTATGGCTACACCTTC. Variable domain in full (rest from reference TRBV15 and TRBJ1-2): DAMVIQNPRYQVTQFGKPVTLSCSQTLNHNVMYWYQQKSSQAPKLLFHYYDKDFNNEADTPDNFQSRRPNTSFCFLDIRSPGLGDTAMYLCATSRGGAQANYGYTFGSGTRLTVV.

The chain employs TRBV14 and TRBJ2-4, with TRBD1 matching 7 bases. Germline lookup yields CDR1 SGHDN and CDR2 FVKESK. The CDR3 runs to 13 residues. V gave up 6 bases and J gave up 4 bases; unmatched junction bases: 3. The CDR3, as DNA: TGTGCCAGCAGAATGACAGGGAAAAACATTCAGTACTTC. Amino acids: CASRMTGKNIQYF.

The chain combines TRBV24-1 with TRBJ2-1, with TRBD2 identical over 7 bases. The CDR3 covers 16 residues. V trimming: 4 bases; J trimming: 5 bases; junction bases outside the gene matches: 10. Germline CDR1 KGHDR, CDR2 SFDVKD. CDR3 residues: CATSEGGRTGNNEQFF. Written as DNA, the CDR3 is TGTGCCACCAGTGAGGGGGGGAGGACGGGGAACAATGAGCAGTTCTTC.

The J gene is TRBJ2-3, the V gene TRBV19; possible D gene TRBD1, 5 bases. The ends were cut back, 4 bases at V and 3 bases at J, with 14 bases in the middle. This CDR3 is built from 15 residues. Per germline, CDR1 LNHDA and CDR2 SQIVND (reference sequence). The CDR3 bases are TGTGCCAGTAGTACAGGAAAGGGGCGAACAGATACGCAGTATTTT. It yields the protein CASSTGKGRTDTQYF.

The rearrangement joins TRBV2 to TRBJ1-3; tentative D call: TRBD1 (5 bases). V lost 11 bases and J 2 bases, leaving 10 bases between the germline ends. This CDR3 is built from 12 residues. CDR1 is SNHLY, CDR2 FYNNEI, per germline. CDR3 residues: CASRGAGNTIYF. The CDR3 DNA follows: TGTGCCTCGCGGGGGGCTGGAAACACCATATATTTT.

This clone was counted once. The rearrangement uses TRBV6-5 and TRBJ1-6; TRBD1 agrees at 8 bases. This CDR3 contains 13 residues. Germline V gives CDR1 MNHEY, CDR2 SVGAGI. V dropped 6 bases and J dropped 7; count of bases not matched to a gene: 2. This chain's CDR3 is CASRGQENSPLHF. CDR3 nucleotides: TGTGCCAGCAGGGGACAGGAGAATTCACCCCTCCACTTT.

This chain uses TRBV3-1 (or the pseudogene TRBV3-2) with TRBJ1-5; 8 nucleotides line up with TRBD1. The V gene end was trimmed by 0 bases and the J gene end by 7 bases; junction bases not matched to a gene: 5. The CDR3 runs to 15 residues. Germline V gene sequence: CDR1 LGHDT, CDR2 YNNKEL (reference sequence). The CDR3 DNA reads as TGTGCCAGCAGCCAAGACAGGGGGCGCGACCAGCCCCAGCATTTT. Translated, it gives CASSQDRGRDQPQHF.

This rearrangement joins TRBV4-3 to TRBJ2-1; D unresolved. This CDR3 spans 15 amino acids. Trimming removed 3 bases from V and 1 base from J, with 10 bases in between. Germline V gene lookup returns CDR1 LGHNA and CDR2 YSLEER. In DNA form, the CDR3 reads TGCGCCAGCAGCCATGGTCACATATCCTACAATGAGCAGTTCTTC. Its protein is CASSHGHISYNEQFF.

The V and J genes are TRBV5-1 and TRBJ1-4; weak D call: TRBD1 (6 bases). The CDR3 is made up of 15 amino acids. CDR1 SGHRS and CDR2 YFSETQ come from the germline V gene. Trimming removed 4 bases at V and 6 bases at J, with 16 bases between. Here the CDR3 DNA reads TGCGCCAGCAGCGCAATACAGGGTCGGCATGAAAAACTGTTTTTT. This gives the protein CASSAIQGRHEKLFF.

The genes are TRBV6-6 and TRBJ1-4; D is ambiguous. CDR3 length: 13 residues. The V gene lost 5 bases and the J gene lost 8 bases, with 12 bases spanning the gap. Germline CDR1 MNHNY, CDR2 SVGAGI (reference sequence). In nucleotides, the CDR3 is TGTGCCAGCAGTGACGAGACGGGAGAAAAACTGTTTTTT. Translating gives CASSDETGEKLFF.

This clone showed up just a few times. The genes are TRBV5-1 and TRBJ2-2; perhaps TRBD2 as D (5 bases). V was pared by 3 bases and J by 0 bases, with 9 bases between. The CDR3 covers 15 residues. The germline CDR1 and CDR2 sequences are SGHRS and YFSETQ. The CDR3 loop reads CASSSSISNTGELFF. DNA for the CDR3: TGCGCCAGCAGCTCTAGCATCTCGAACACCGGGGAGCTGTTTTTT.

CDR3 in amino acids: CASSFGPDRGSGNTIYF. For the CDR3, the DNA is TGTGCCAGCAGCTTTGGACCCGACAGGGGCTCTGGAAACACCATATATTTT. This chain connects TRBV5-6 to TRBJ1-3; 8 bases agree with TRBD1. CDR1 and CDR2 (germline): SGHDT, YYEEEE. J gave up 0 bases and V 2 bases, and 7 bases lay outside the gene matches. The CDR3 has 17 residues.

The chain has TRBV29-1 and TRBJ2-7; D may be TRBD1 (6 bases). Germline values: CDR1 SQVTM, CDR2 ANQGSEA. The CDR3 runs to 11 residues. V was cut by 7 bases and J by 5 bases, with 12 bases left in between. CDR3 amino acids: CSAGGQHEQYF. The CDR3 region has the DNA TGCAGCGCCGGAGGACAGCACGAGCAGTACTTC.

This clone was counted between two and nine times. V and J are TRBV6-5 and TRBJ1-6; D is perhaps TRBD1 (5 bases). From germline, CDR1 is MNHEY and CDR2 SVGAGI. The CDR3 covers 14 residues. Trimming took 7 bases from V and 3 from J, leaving 10 bases between them. The CDR3 nucleotides read TGTGCCAGCACCCGGAGGGGCTATAATTCACCCCTCCACTTT. Residues: CASTRRGYNSPLHF.

The chain carries TRBV4-3 and TRBJ1-6; 11 nucleotides align to TRBD1. Trimming removed 3 bases from V and 9 bases from J; junction bases left unmatched: 7. This CDR3 is 16 amino acids long. Per germline, CDR1 LGHNA and CDR2 YSLEER. The CDR3, as DNA: TGCGCCAGCAGCCACCTATCCGGGACAGGGGGTTCACCCCTCCACTTT. This translates into CASSHLSGTGGSPLHF.

The rearrangement links TRBV14 to TRBJ2-3; D possibly corresponds to TRBD1 (6 bases). CDR1 and CDR2 (germline): SGHDN, FVKESK. This CDR3 region has 15 residues. The V gene lost 0 bases and the J gene lost 6 bases, with 13 bases spanning the gap. This chain's CDR3 is CASSQEQKQGDTQYF. The CDR3 DNA sequence: TGTGCCAGCAGCCAAGAGCAGAAGCAGGGGGATACGCAGTATTTT.

The gene calls are TRBV29-1 and TRBJ2-3, with 10 nucleotides matching TRBD1. Germline trimming cut 3 bases from V and 2 bases from J; bases unmatched to any gene: 5. This CDR3 is 15 amino acids long. Germline CDR1 SQVTM, CDR2 ANQGSEA. Written as DNA, the CDR3 is TGCAGCGTTGATAGGACAGGGGGTAACACAGATACGCAGTATTTT. Protein product: CSVDRTGGNTDTQYF.

V usage is TRBV27 and J usage is TRBJ1-6; 7 bases are a match to TRBD1. The trim removed 7 bases at V and 7 bases at J, leaving 10 bases unmatched. This CDR3 has 15 amino acids. The germline gives CDR1 MNHEY, CDR2 SMNVEV (reference sequence). The CDR3 reads CASTFNPTGNSPLHF. For the CDR3, the DNA is TGTGCCAGCACCTTCAACCCGACAGGGAATTCACCCCTCCACTTT.

The V and J genes are TRBV6-6 and TRBJ2-2; 8 bases agree with TRBD1. The CDR3 sequence is 14 residues long. The ends lost 5 bases at V and 3 bases at J; junction bases unmatched: 2. Germline V CDR1 and CDR2: MNHNY, SVGAGI (reference sequence). CDR3 sequence (DNA): TGTGCCAGCAGTCAGGGGGCCTACACCGGGGAGCTGTTTTTT. Protein sequence: CASSQGAYTGELFF.

The chain recombines TRBV12-3 or TRBV12-4 with TRBJ1-2, with D possibly matching TRBD1 (6 bases). This CDR3 region has 12 residues. Trimming pared 6 bases from V and 3 bases from J, leaving 8 bases between. This CDR3 is CASSSGDYGYTF. CDR3 bases: TGTGCCAGCAGCTCAGGGGACTATGGCTACACCTTC.

The genes are TRBV5-5 and TRBJ1-4; TRBD1 matches at 7 bases. Per the germline V gene, CDR1 is SGHKS and CDR2 is YYEKEE (reference sequence). CDR3 length: 16 residues. The ends lost 4 bases at V and 5 bases at J; junction bases unmatched: 11. The CDR3 DNA is TGTGCCAGCAGCCTGGTTCCGGGACAGCAAAATGAAAAACTGTTTTTT. Its translation is CASSLVPGQQNEKLFF.